Reported below is one T cell receptor (beta chain). The data belong to a study of blood T cell repertoires in COVID-19. Turning to the study itself: The United States, Italy and Spain supplied acute and convalescent COVID-19 samples.

Germline V gene sequence: CDR1 MDHEN, CDR2 SYDVKM. The V and J ends lost 5 bases and 6 bases respectively, with 13 bases between them. CDR3 length: 13 amino acids. Original processing notes: Estimation of nucleated cell counts was performed using reference gene primer amplification. The method was immunoSEQ multiplex PCR; TCRdb's version includes in-frame clones alone and lacks a portion of them. V and J calls and clone size come straight from that table; D and trimming were deduced from the DNA. This sample has a few hundred thousand clones, with 87% found just once. Living in 24 US areas, the participants were between roughly 18 and 90 years of age. All recovered Cohort 3 donors got two negative PCRs, got clearance, or saw symptom resolution.

This rearrangement joins TRBV28 to TRBJ1-1, with a tentative D call TRBD1 (6 bases). The receptor was isolated from a young woman who had recovered from COVID-19. Sequenced material: PBMCs or T cells enriched from blood (not recorded which). The CDR3 protein is CASSTPDSPEAFF. The CDR3 coding sequence is TGTGCCAGCAGTACACCGGACAGCCCTGAAGCTTTCTTT.